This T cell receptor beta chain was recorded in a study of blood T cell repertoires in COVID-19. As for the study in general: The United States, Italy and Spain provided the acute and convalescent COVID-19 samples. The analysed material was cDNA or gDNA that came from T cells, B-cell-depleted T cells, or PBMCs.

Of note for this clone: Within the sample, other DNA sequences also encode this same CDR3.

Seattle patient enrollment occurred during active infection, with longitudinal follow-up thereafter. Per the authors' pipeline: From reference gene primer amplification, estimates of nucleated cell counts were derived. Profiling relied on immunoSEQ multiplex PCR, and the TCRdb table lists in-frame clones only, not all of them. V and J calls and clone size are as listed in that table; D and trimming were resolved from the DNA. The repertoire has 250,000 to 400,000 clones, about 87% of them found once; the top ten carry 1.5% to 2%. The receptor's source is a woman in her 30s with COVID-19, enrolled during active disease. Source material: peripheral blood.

The CDR3 nucleotides are TGTGCCAGCAGTGGGAGAAGCTCCTATAATTCACCCCTCCACTTT. Amino acid sequence: CASSGRSSYNSPLHF. This sequence joins TRBV2 and TRBJ1-6; D remains unclear. The CDR3 is 15 amino acids. Germline assignment: CDR1 SNHLY and CDR2 FYNNEI. With 4 bases removed from V and 0 bases from J, the gap between germline ends came to 7 bases.